Detailed here is one T cell receptor (beta chain). Its matching antigen is unknown. These data originate in a study of response to subunit inactivated influenza vaccine. Overall study results and limits: Every seasonal influenza vaccination brings in few new T cells, the authors suggested.

Germline assignment: CDR1 KGHDR and CDR2 SFDVKD. The germline V and J ends were trimmed by 2 bases and 0 bases, with 19 bases remaining between them. This CDR3 region has 19 residues. A single record per CDR3 protein comes from TCRdb applying MiXCR to the RT-PCR reads. The sample has around 530,000 distinct CDR3 sequences, about 10% seen once. The sequences come from PBMCs from blood, collected on the day of vaccination. The sequence came from a man aged 45-65 years who received an inactivated influenza vaccine. The chain links TRBV24-1 to TRBJ2-1; D unresolved. Here the CDR3 DNA reads TGTGCCACCAGTGATTCTCTCTTTGGGCGTTGGGGCTCCTACAATGAGCAGTTCTTC. Translation: CATSDSLFGRWGSYNEQFF.